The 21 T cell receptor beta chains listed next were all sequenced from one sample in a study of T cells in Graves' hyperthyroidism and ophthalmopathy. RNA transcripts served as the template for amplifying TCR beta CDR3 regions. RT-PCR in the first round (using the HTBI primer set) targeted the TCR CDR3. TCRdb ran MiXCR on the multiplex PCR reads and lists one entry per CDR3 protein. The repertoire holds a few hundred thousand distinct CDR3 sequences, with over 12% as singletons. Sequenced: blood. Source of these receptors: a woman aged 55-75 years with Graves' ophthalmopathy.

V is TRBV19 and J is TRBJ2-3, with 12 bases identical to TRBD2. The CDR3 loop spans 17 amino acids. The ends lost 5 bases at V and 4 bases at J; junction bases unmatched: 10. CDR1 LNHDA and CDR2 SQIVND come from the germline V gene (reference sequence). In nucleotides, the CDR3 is TGTGCCAGTAGTCAGGCCCAGGGACTAGCGGGTCCAGATACGCAGTATTTT. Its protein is CASSQAQGLAGPDTQYF.

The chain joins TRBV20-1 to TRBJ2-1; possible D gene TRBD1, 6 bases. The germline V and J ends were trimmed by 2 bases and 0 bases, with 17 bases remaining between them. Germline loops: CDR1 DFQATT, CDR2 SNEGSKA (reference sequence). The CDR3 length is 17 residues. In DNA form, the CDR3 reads TGCAGTGCTAGAAATACGGGACACCTTAGCTCCTACAATGAGCAGTTCTTC. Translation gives CSARNTGHLSSYNEQFF.

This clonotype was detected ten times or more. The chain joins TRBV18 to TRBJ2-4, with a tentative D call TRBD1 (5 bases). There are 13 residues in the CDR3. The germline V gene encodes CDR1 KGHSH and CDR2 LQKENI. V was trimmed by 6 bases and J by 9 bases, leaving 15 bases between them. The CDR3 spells CASSPTQGGIQYF. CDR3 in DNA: TGTGCCAGCTCGCCGACGCAGGGCGGCATTCAGTACTTC.

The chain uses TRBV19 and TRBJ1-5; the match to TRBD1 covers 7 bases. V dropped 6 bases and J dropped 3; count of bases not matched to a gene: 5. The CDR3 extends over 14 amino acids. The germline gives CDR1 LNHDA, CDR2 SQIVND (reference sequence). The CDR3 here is CASRTQGNNQPQHF. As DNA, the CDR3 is TGTGCCAGTAGAACACAGGGGAACAATCAGCCCCAGCATTTT.

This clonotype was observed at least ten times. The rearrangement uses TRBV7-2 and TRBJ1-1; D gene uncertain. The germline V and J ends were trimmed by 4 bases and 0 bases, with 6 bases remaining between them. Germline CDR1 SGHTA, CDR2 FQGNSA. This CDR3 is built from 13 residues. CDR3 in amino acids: CASSSRVNTEAFF. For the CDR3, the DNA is TGTGCCAGCAGCTCAAGGGTGAACACTGAAGCTTTCTTT. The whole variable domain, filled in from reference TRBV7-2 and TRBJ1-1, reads GAGVSQSPSNKVTEKGKDVELRCDPISGHTALYWYRQSLGQGLEFLIYFQGNSAPDKSGLPSDRFSAERTGGSVSTLTIQRTQQEDSAVYLCASSSRVNTEAFFGQGTRLTVV.

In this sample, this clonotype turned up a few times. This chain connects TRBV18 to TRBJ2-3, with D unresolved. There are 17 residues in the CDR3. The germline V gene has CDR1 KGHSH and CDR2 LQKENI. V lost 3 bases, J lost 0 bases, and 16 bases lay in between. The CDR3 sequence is CASSPLKEQESTDTQYF. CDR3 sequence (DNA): TGTGCCAGCTCACCCTTAAAGGAGCAAGAGAGCACAGATACGCAGTATTTT. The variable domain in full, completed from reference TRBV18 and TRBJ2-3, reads NAGVMQNPRHLVRRRGQEARLRCSPMKGHSHVYWYRQLPEEGLKFMVYLQKENIIDESGMPKERFSAEFPKEGPSILRIQQVVRGDSAAYFCASSPLKEQESTDTQYFGPGTRLTVL.

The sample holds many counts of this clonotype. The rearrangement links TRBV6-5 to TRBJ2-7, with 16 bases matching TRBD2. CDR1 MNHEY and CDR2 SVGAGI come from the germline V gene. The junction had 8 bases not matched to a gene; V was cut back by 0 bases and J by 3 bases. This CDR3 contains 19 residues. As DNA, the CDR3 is TGTGCCAGCAGTTACTCCCCGGGACTAGCGGGAGGGCCCCTCTACGAGCAGTACTTC. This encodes CASSYSPGLAGGPLYEQYF.

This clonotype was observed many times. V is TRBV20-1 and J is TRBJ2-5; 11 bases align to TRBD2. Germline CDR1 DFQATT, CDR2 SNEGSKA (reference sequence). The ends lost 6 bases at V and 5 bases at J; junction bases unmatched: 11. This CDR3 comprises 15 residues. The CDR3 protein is CSAMNSGRAGETQYF. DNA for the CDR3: TGCAGTGCCATGAATAGCGGGAGGGCCGGGGAGACCCAGTACTTC.

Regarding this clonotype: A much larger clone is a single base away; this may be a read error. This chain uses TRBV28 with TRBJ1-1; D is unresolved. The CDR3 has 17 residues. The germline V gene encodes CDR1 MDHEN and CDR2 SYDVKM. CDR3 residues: CASSLVSSRVLNTEASF. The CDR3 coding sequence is TGTGCCAGCAGTTTGGTCAGTTCTAGGGTACTGAACACTGAAGCTTCCTTT.

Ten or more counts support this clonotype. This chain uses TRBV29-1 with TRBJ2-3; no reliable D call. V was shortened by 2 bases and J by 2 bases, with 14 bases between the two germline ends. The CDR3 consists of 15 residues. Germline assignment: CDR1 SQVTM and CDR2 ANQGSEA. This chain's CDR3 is CSVETPTRLTDTQYF. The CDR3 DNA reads TGCAGCGTTGAAACGCCTACCAGACTCACAGATACGCAGTATTTT.

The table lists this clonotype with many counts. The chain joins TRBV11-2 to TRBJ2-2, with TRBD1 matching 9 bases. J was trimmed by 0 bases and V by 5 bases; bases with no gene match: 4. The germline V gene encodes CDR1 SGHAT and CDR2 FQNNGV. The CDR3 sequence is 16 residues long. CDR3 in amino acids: CASSETGGSNTGELFF. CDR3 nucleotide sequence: TGTGCCAGCAGCGAAACAGGGGGCTCGAACACCGGGGAGCTGTTTTTT. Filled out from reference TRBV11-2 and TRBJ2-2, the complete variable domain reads EAGVAQSPRYKIIEKRQSVAFWCNPISGHATLYWYQQILGQGPKLLIQFQNNGVVDDSQLPKDRFSAERLKGVDSTLKIQPAKLEDSAVYLCASSETGGSNTGELFFGEGSRLTVL.

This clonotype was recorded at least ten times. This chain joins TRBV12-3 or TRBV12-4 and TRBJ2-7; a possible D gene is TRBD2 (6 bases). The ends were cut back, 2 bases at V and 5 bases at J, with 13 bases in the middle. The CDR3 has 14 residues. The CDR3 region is CASSLRTISHEQYF. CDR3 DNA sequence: TGTGCCAGCAGTTTAAGGACTATCAGCCACGAGCAGTACTTC.

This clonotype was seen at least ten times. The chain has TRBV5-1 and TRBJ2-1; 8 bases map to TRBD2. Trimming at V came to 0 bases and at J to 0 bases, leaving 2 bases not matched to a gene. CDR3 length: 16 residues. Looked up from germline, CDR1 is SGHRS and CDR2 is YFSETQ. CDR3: CASSLVGTSSYNEQFF. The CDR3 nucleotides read TGCGCCAGCAGCTTGGTCGGGACTAGCTCCTACAATGAGCAGTTCTTC.

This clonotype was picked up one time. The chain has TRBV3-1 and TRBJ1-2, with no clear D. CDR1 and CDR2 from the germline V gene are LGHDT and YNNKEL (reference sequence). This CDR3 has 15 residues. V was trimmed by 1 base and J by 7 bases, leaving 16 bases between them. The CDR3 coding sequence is TGTGCCAGCAGCCAAGCTAGCACCCCCTCGGGTGGCTACACCTTC. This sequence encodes CASSQASTPSGGYTF.

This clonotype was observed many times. The CDR3 DNA reads as TGTGCCAGCAACGCAAGACGGGAGCCCCAGCATTTT. Translated: CASNARREPQHF. This chain joins TRBV5-6 and TRBJ1-5, with unresolved D. V was shortened by 6 bases and J by 8 bases, with 12 bases between the two germline ends. Germline CDR1 is SGHDT and CDR2 is YYEEEE. The CDR3 covers 12 residues. The full variable domain, its missing parts supplied by reference TRBV5-6 and TRBJ1-5, is DAGVTQSPTHLIKTRGQQVTLRCSPKSGHDTVSWYQQALGQGPQFIFQYYEEEERQRGNFPDRFSGHQFPNYSSELNVNALLLGDSALYLCASNARREPQHFGDGTRLSIL.

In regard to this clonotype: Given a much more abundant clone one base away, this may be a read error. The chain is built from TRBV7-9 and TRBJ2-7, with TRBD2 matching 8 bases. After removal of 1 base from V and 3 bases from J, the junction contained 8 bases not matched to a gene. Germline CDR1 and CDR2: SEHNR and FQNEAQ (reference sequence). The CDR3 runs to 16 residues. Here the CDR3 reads CASSLVASGRVYEQYF. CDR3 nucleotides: TGTGCCAGCAGCTTAGTCGCCAGCGGGAGAGTCTACGAGCAGTACTTC.

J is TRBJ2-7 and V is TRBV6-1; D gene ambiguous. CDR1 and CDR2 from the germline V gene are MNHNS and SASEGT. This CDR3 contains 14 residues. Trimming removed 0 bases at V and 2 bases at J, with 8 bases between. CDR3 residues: CASSEAGHTYEQYF. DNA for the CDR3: TGTGCCAGCAGTGAAGCGGGTCACACCTACGAGCAGTACTTC.

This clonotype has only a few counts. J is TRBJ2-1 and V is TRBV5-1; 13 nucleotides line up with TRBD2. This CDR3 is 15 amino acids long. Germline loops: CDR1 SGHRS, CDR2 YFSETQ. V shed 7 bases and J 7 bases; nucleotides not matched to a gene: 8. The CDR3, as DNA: TGCGCCAGCTCAAGGGGACTAGCGGGAAGGAATGAGCAGTTCTTC. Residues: CASSRGLAGRNEQFF.

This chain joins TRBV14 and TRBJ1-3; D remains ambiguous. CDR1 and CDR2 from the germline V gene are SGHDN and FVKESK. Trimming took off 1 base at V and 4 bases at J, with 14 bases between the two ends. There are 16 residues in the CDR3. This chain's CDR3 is CASSQGLVKQGNTIYF. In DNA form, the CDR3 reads TGTGCCAGCAGCCAAGGCTTGGTAAAGCAGGGAAACACCATATATTTT.

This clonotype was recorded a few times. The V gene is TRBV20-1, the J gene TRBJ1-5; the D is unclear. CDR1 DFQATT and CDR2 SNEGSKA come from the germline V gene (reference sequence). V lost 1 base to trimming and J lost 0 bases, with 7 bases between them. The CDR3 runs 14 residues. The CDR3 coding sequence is TGCAGTGCTAGAGGGACTGCTAGCAATCAGCCCCAGCATTTT. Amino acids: CSARGTASNQPQHF.

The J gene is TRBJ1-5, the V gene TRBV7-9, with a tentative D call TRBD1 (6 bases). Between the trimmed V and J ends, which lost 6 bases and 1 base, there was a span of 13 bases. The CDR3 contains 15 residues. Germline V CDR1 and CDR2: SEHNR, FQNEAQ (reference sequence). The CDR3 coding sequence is TGTGCCAGCAGTCGCTCAGGGGAAAGCAATCAGCCCCAGCATTTT. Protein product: CASSRSGESNQPQHF.